What follows are 2 T cell receptor beta chains derived from one specimen sequenced in a study of blood T cell repertoires in COVID-19 (TCRdb year 2020). The method behind the library was the immunoSEQ multiplex PCR assay. In TCRdb, the immuneACCESS table is reduced to in-frame sequences with V and J assigned. These tables do not hold every clone; where another copy was compared, an unresolved V gene accounts for under half, and the others remain unexplained. The sample table shows 120,000 to 150,000 clones, and about nine tenths are seen once. In total, the top ten clones hold roughly two fifths of the sample. Sequenced sample: peripheral blood. The receptors originated from a man in his fifties who had recovered from COVID-19.

V is TRBV5-1 and J is TRBJ1-3; D not certain. V was cut by 2 bases and J by 0 bases, with 6 bases left in between. CDR3 size: 14 residues. Germline V lookup: CDR1 SGHRS, CDR2 YFSETQ. The CDR3 sequence: CASSLGSSGNTIYF. CDR3 DNA sequence: TGCGCCAGCAGCTTAGGGAGCTCTGGAAACACCATATATTTT.

This chain connects TRBV10-1 to TRBJ2-7; no clear D. Germline CDR1 is WNHNN and CDR2 is SYGVQD (reference sequence). CDR3 length: 15 amino acids. Trimming took 0 bases from V and 7 from J, leaving 16 bases between them. CDR3 region: CASSESYNGRDEQYF. CDR3 DNA: TGCGCCAGCAGTGAGTCTTATAATGGCCGTGATGAGCAGTACTTC.